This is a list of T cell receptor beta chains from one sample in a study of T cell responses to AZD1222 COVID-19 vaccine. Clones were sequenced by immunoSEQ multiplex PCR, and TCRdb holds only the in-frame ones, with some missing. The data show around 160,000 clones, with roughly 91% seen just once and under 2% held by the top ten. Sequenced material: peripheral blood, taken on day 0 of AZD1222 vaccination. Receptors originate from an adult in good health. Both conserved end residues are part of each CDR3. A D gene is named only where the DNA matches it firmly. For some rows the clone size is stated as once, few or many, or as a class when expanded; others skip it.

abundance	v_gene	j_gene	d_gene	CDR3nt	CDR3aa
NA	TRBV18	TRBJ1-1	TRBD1	TGTGCCAGCTCACCAGCGGGACAGGGACTTGACACTGAAGCTTTCTTT	CASSPAGQGLDTEAFF
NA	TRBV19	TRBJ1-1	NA	TGTGCCAGTAGTATGGCGGGGTCCGTTGGGGGTTTCATCGCTGAAGCTTTCTTT	CASSMAGSVGGFIAEAFF
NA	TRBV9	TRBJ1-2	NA	TGTGCCAGCAGTAAATGGGGTACCTATGGCTACACCTTC	CASSKWGTYGYTF
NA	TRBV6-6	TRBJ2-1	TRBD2	TGTGCCAGCAGAACCCTTCTAGCGGATCTCTACAATGAGCAGTTCTTC	CASRTLLADLYNEQFF
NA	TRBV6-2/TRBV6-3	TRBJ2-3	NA	TGTGCCAGCAGTTACCCCCCCCCTAGGCGGAGCACAGATACGCAGTATTTT	CASSYPPPRRSTDTQYF
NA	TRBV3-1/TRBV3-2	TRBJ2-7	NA	TGTGCCAGCAGCCATCGCGGGTACGAGCAGTACTTC	CASSHRGYEQYF
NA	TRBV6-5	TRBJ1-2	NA	TGTGCCAGCAGTTACTCGACACTCAGGGCCAACGGCTACACCTTC	CASSYSTLRANGYTF
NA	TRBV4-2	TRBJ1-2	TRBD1	TGTGCCAGCGGACCGGGACAGGGCAACTATGGCTACACCTTC	CASGPGQGNYGYTF
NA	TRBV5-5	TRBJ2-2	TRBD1	TGTGCCAGCAGCCAACTATCCGGGACAGCAAACACCGGGGAGCTGTTTTTT	CASSQLSGTANTGELFF
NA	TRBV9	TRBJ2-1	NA	TGTGCCAGCAGCCCTACCGGGGGGCCGGTTGGCAATGAGCAGTTCTTC	CASSPTGGPVGNEQFF
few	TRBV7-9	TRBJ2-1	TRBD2	TGTGCCAGCATCCAGGCAGCGGGGGTAGACAATGAGCAGTTCTTC	CASIQAAGVDNEQFF
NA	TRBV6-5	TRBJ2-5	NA	TGTGCCAGCAGTTACTCCCGGGACGGGGGTCAAGAGACCCAGTACTTC	CASSYSRDGGQETQYF
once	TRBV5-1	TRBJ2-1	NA	TGCGCCAGCAGCTTTAGCCCGAGCTCCTACAATGAGCAGTTCTTC	CASSFSPSSYNEQFF
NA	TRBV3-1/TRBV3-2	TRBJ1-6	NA	TGTGCCAGCAGCCAAGTCGGGGCAGGGTCACCCCTCCACTTT	CASSQVGAGSPLHF
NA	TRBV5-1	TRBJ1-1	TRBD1	TGCGCCAGCAGCTGGACAGGGGGCACTGAAGCTTTCTTT	CASSWTGGTEAFF
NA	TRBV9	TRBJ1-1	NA	TGTGCCAGCAGCGTAGGGGCGACGGGGACTGAAGCTTTCTTT	CASSVGATGTEAFF
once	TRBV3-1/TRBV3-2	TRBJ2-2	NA	TGTGCCACCGGGTACGGGGCGAACACCGGGGAGCTGTTTTTT	CATGYGANTGELFF
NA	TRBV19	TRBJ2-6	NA	TGTGCCAGTAGTGTTACATTCCTAGGTGGGGCCAACGTCCTGACTTTC	CASSVTFLGGANVLTF
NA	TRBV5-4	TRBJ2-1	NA	TGTGCCAGCAGCTCGGGTGGCGGCTCCTACAATGAGCAGTTCTTC	CASSSGGGSYNEQFF
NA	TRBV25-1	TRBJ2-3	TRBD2	TGTGCCAGCAGTGGTCGGGTAGCGGGGTACACAGATACGCAGTATTTT	CASSGRVAGYTDTQYF
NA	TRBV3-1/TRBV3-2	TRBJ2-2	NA	TGTGCCAGCAGCCGGGCCAGGGTGGGGGGAGTCACCGGGGAGCTGTTTTTT	CASSRARVGGVTGELFF
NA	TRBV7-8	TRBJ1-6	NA	TGTGCCAGCAGCTTAACTTTCCCCGGGGTCGGTTCACCCCTCCACTTT	CASSLTFPGVGSPLHF
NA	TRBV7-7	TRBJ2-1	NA	TGTGCTAGCAGCCCCTGGGGAGTGAGAGGCAATGAGCAGTTCTTC	CASSPWGVRGNEQFF
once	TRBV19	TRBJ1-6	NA	TGTGCCAGTAGGCGGTATAATTCACCCCTCCACTTT	CASRRYNSPLHF
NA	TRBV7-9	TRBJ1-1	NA	TGTGCCAGCAGCTTACAGGGGACGACTGGCACTGAAGCTTTCTTT	CASSLQGTTGTEAFF
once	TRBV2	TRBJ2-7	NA	TGTGCCAGCACCCGGGGGGACAACACCTACGAGCAGTACTTC	CASTRGDNTYEQYF
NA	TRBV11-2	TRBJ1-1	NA	TGTGCCAGCAGCCCGAGTTATGCACACCGGGATTTGAACACTGAAGCTTTCTTT	CASSPSYAHRDLNTEAFF
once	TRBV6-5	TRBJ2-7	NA	TGTGCCAGCAGATTACCAGGGACACACTACGAGCAGTACTTC	CASRLPGTHYEQYF
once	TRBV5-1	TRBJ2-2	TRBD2	TGCGCCAGCAGCTTGCCTGGACTAGCGGACAACACCGGGGAGCTGTTTTTT	CASSLPGLADNTGELFF
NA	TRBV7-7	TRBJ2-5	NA	TGTGCTAGCAGCTTTAGTGGCGGCCAAGAGACCCAGTACTTC	CASSFSGGQETQYF
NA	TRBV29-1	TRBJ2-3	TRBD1	TGCAGCGTTGTAACAGGGGGCTGGGGCACAGATACGCAGTATTTT	CSVVTGGWGTDTQYF
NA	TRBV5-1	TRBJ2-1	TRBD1	TGCGCCAGCAGCACGGACAGGAACAATGAGCAGTTCTTC	CASSTDRNNEQFF
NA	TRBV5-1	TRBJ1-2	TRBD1	TGCGCCAGCAGCCAAGGGACAGGGAATGGCTACACCTTC	CASSQGTGNGYTF
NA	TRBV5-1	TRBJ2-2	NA	TGCGCCAGCAGCCCGGTTTCTGGATGGACCGGGGAGCTGTTTTTT	CASSPVSGWTGELFF
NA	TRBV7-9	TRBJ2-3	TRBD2	TGTGCCAGCAGCCTCCAAAGCGGGATTAGCACAGATACGCAGTATTTT	CASSLQSGISTDTQYF
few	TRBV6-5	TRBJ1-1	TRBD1	TGTGCCAGCAGTTTCTCCGGGACAGGGGGCACTGAAGCTTTCTTT	CASSFSGTGGTEAFF
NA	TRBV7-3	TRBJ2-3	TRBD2	TGTGCCAGCAGCTTTAGACTAGCGGGGAGCACAGATACGCAGTATTTT	CASSFRLAGSTDTQYF
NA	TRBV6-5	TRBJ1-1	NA	TGTGCCAGCAGTTACCGCAGGAACGGAGGTGAAGCTTTCTTT	CASSYRRNGGEAFF
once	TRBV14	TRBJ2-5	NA	TGTGCCAGCAGCCAAGATTTGGAAAGGAGCTTTTACTTC	CASSQDLERSFYF
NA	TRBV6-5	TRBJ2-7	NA	TGTGCCAGCAGTTTCAACCGGGACACCTACGAGCAGTACTTC	CASSFNRDTYEQYF
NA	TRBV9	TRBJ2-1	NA	TGTGCCAGCAGCGTAGGGGCAGGAGGGTACAATGAGCAGTTCTTC	CASSVGAGGYNEQFF
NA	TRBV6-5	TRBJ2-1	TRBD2	TGTGCCAGCAGCGCGTCAGCGGGGGATAGAGATGAGCAGTTCTTC	CASSASAGDRDEQFF
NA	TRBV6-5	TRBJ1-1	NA	TGTGCCAGCAGGGGGCAGGACCGCACGGCTTTCTTT	CASRGQDRTAFF
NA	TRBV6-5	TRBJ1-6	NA	TGTGCCAGCAGCGCCAGGCTGGATAATTCACCCCTCCACTTT	CASSARLDNSPLHF
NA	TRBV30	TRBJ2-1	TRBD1	TGTGCCTGGGCGGGACAGGCCTACAATGAGCAGTTCTTC	CAWAGQAYNEQFF
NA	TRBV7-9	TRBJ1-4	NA	TGTGCCAGCAGCTTATCAGGGACAACGGGAACTAATGAAAAACTGTTTTTT	CASSLSGTTGTNEKLFF
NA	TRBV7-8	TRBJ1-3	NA	TGTGCCAGCAGCTCCAGACAGCGCTCTGGAAACACCATATATTTT	CASSSRQRSGNTIYF
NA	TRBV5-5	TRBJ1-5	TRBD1	TGTGCCAGCAGCTTGGGGACAGGGGAAAGTCAGCCCCAGCATTTT	CASSLGTGESQPQHF
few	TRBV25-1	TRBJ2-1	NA	TGTGCCAGCAGTGAGGGATTAGAGTTCTTC	CASSEGLEFF
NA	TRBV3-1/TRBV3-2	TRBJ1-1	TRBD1	TGTGCCAGCAGCCTCGGGCAGGGGGGAGGCACTGAAGCTTTCTTT	CASSLGQGGGTEAFF
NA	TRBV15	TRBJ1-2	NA	TGTGCCACCGCGATCGGGGCGGACTATGGCTACACCTTC	CATAIGADYGYTF
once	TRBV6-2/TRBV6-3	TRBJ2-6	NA	TGTGCCAGCAGTTACGGGGCAGGGGTTGGGGCCAACGTCCTGACTTTC	CASSYGAGVGANVLTF
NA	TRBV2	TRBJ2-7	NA	TGTGCCAGCAGTGAAACCCCGGGCTACGAGCAGTACTTC	CASSETPGYEQYF
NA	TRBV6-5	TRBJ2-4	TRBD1	TGTGCCAGCAGACACCGGGACAGGGACAAAAACATTCAGTACTTC	CASRHRDRDKNIQYF
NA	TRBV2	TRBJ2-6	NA	TGTGCCAGCAGTGAAAAAACCCCTGGGGCCAACGTCCTGACTTTC	CASSEKTPGANVLTF
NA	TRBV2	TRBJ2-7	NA	TGTGCCAGCAGCGTGGAGGGGGACTCCTACGAGCAGTACTTC	CASSVEGDSYEQYF
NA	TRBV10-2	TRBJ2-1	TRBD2	TGCGCCAGCGTCGATCGGACTAGCGGGAGGGCGTGGTTCTTC	CASVDRTSGRAWFF
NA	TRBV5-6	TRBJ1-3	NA	TGTGCCAGCCCCAAGGTGGGCGCAGGTCTGGAGAACACCATATATTTT	CASPKVGAGLENTIYF
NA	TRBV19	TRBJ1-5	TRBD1	TGTGCCAGTATAGACAGGGGGCTTTCACAGCCCCAGCATTTT	CASIDRGLSQPQHF